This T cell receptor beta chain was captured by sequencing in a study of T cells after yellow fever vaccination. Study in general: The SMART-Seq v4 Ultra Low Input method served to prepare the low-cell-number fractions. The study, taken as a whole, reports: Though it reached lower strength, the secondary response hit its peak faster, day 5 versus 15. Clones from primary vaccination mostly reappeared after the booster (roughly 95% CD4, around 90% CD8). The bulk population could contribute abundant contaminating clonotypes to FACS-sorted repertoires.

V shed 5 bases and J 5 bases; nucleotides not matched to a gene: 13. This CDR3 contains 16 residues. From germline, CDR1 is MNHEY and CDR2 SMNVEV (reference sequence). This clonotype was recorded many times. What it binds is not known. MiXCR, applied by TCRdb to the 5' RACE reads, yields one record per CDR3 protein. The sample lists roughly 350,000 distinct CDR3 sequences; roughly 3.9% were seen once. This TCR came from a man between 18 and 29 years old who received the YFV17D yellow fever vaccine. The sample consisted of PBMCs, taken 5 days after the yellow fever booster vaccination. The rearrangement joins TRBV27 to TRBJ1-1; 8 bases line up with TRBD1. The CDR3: CASSASQGGKGTEAFF. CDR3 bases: TGTGCCAGCAGTGCCTCACAGGGGGGAAAGGGGACTGAAGCTTTCTTT.